This passage covers 27 T cell receptor beta chains from one sample sequenced in a study of blood T cell repertoires in COVID-19. Clones were sequenced by immunoSEQ multiplex PCR, and TCRdb holds only the in-frame ones, with some missing. This table has roughly 300,000 clones, 86% appearing once. Sequencing was performed on peripheral blood. Receptors were obtained from a woman in her twenties or thirties with COVID-19, enrolled during active disease.

The rearrangement links TRBV19 to TRBJ1-3; a possible D gene is TRBD1 (5 bases). CDR1 and CDR2 from the germline V gene are LNHDA and SQIVND (reference sequence). Trimming pared 4 bases from V and 4 bases from J, leaving 14 bases between. There are 15 residues in the CDR3. This CDR3 reads CASSSGREYGNTIYF. The CDR3 DNA reads as TGTGCCAGTAGTAGTGGCAGGGAATACGGAAACACCATATATTTT.

The chain carries TRBV3-1 (or the pseudogene TRBV3-2) and TRBJ2-1; TRBD2 aligns across 8 bases. The length of the CDR3 is 16 residues. Looked up from germline, CDR1 is LGHDT and CDR2 is YNNKEL (reference sequence). V was clipped by 4 bases and J by 4 bases; unmatched bases: 9. CDR3 sequence (DNA): TGTGCCAGCAGCCCCTCGGGCGGGGGGACTTACAATGAGCAGTTCTTC. Translated, it gives CASSPSGGGTYNEQFF.

The sample holds one count of this clone. CDR3 coding DNA: TGCAGTGCTAGTCTCCTCGCGACAGGCGGGTCTGGGGCCAACGTCCTGACTTTC. Translation: CSASLLATGGSGANVLTF. The chain couples TRBV20-1 to TRBJ2-6; D perhaps matches TRBD1 (6 bases). The V gene lost 3 bases and the J gene lost 1 base, with 19 bases spanning the gap. The germline gives CDR1 DFQATT, CDR2 SNEGSKA (reference sequence). The CDR3 loop spans 18 amino acids.

The J gene is TRBJ2-1, the V gene TRBV28; maybe TRBD2 (7 bases). This CDR3 spans 16 amino acids. Germline CDR1 and CDR2: MDHEN and SYDVKM. The germline V and J ends were trimmed by 7 bases and 2 bases, with 18 bases remaining between them. CDR3 loop: CASNIGGGPAYNEQFF. CDR3 nucleotides: TGTGCCAGCAATATCGGCGGGGGCCCCGCCTACAATGAGCAGTTCTTC. The whole variable domain, filled in from reference TRBV28 and TRBJ2-1, reads DVKVTQSSRYLVKRTGEKVFLECVQDMDHENMFWYRQDPGLGLRLIYFSYDVKMKEKGDIPEGYSVSREKKERFSLILESASTNQTSMYLCASNIGGGPAYNEQFFGPGTRLTVL.

The rearrangement uses TRBV9 and TRBJ1-3; D is undetermined. V shed 3 bases and J shed 0 bases, with 4 bases lying between them. Germline CDR1 SGDLS, CDR2 YYNGEE. CDR3 size: 13 residues. DNA for the CDR3: TGTGCCAGCAGCGCCGTCTCTGGAAACACCATATATTTT. Residues: CASSAVSGNTIYF.

V usage is TRBV29-1 and J usage is TRBJ1-1, with 9 bases aligning to TRBD1. J lost 3 bases, V lost 4 bases, and 9 bases had no gene match. From germline, CDR1 is SQVTM and CDR2 ANQGSEA. The CDR3 extends over 15 amino acids. The CDR3 coding sequence is TGCAGCGTTGCGGGGACAGGGAGGGGGGACACTGAAGCTTTCTTT. Protein sequence: CSVAGTGRGDTEAFF.

The count of this clone is one. The rearrangement links TRBV19 to TRBJ1-5, with D maybe TRBD1 (5 bases). This CDR3 spans 16 amino acids. Germline assignment: CDR1 LNHDA and CDR2 SQIVND (reference sequence). Trimming pared 3 bases from V and 0 bases from J, leaving 12 bases between. The DNA of the CDR3 is TGTGCCAGTAGTATTGGGGCGGGGAATAGCAATCAGCCCCAGCATTTT. This encodes CASSIGAGNSNQPQHF.

The J gene is TRBJ1-1, the V gene TRBV28; 7 positions agree with TRBD1. The CDR3 runs to 14 residues. CDR1 is MDHEN, CDR2 SYDVKM, per germline. V lost 6 bases, J lost 3 bases, and 7 bases stayed unmatched. The CDR3 region has the DNA TGTGCCAGCAGGCCCCCTGGACAGGACACTGAAGCTTTCTTT. The encoded protein is CASRPPGQDTEAFF. Full variable domain (rest looked up from reference TRBV28 and TRBJ1-1): DVKVTQSSRYLVKRTGEKVFLECVQDMDHENMFWYRQDPGLGLRLIYFSYDVKMKEKGDIPEGYSVSREKKERFSLILESASTNQTSMYLCASRPPGQDTEAFFGQGTRLTVV.

J is TRBJ2-2 and V is TRBV23-1, with D possibly TRBD1 on 7 matching bases. TRBV23-1 is placed among ORFs of uncertain function. This CDR3 spans 19 amino acids. V was shortened by 6 bases and J by 4 bases, with 27 bases between the two germline ends. CDR3 sequence (DNA): TGCGCCAGCAGCCGAACGGGGTGCGGGACCCCAGGGGGCACCGGGGAGCTGTTTTTT. Encoded protein: CASSRTGCGTPGGTGELFF.

This chain connects TRBV5-1 to TRBJ2-7; 14 bases match TRBD2. Germline CDR1 reads SGHRS; CDR2 reads YFSETQ. V was clipped by 4 bases and J by 7 bases; unmatched bases: 4. The CDR3 has 14 amino acids. The CDR3: CASSGTSGSHEQYF. The CDR3 DNA is TGCGCCAGCAGCGGGACTAGCGGGAGTCATGAGCAGTACTTC.

This clone appeared a single time. The rearrangement joins TRBV9 to TRBJ2-2, with D maybe TRBD1 (6 bases). The germline V and J ends were trimmed by 0 bases and 3 bases, with 9 bases remaining between them. Per germline, CDR1 SGDLS and CDR2 YYNGEE. The CDR3 totals 15 residues. In DNA form, the CDR3 reads TGTGCCAGCAGCGTAGACAGGGCAGACACCGGGGAGCTGTTTTTT. Its translation is CASSVDRADTGELFF.

The table lists this clone with a count of one. This CDR3 is CATSFNQWSSGGYTF. The CDR3 DNA reads TGTGCCACCAGCTTCAATCAGTGGAGTTCGGGGGGCTACACCTTC. This chain uses TRBV15 with TRBJ1-2; D is unclear. V lost 5 bases and J 8 bases, leaving 21 bases between the germline ends. Germline CDR1 reads LNHNV; CDR2 reads YYDKDF (reference sequence). The CDR3 loop spans 15 amino acids. The full variable domain, its missing parts supplied by reference TRBV15 and TRBJ1-2, is DAMVIQNPRYQVTQFGKPVTLSCSQTLNHNVMYWYQQKSSQAPKLLFHYYDKDFNNEADTPDNFQSRRPNTSFCFLDIRSPGLGDTAMYLCATSFNQWSSGGYTFGSGTRLTVV.

This clone appeared once. This sequence joins TRBV28 and TRBJ1-1; D call uncertain. Trimming left V 2 bases short and J 1 base short, with 11 bases between. From germline, CDR1 is MDHEN and CDR2 SYDVKM. This CDR3 contains 15 residues. The CDR3 sequence is CASSLNLGRNTEAFF. In DNA form, the CDR3 reads TGTGCCAGCAGTTTAAATCTGGGGAGGAACACTGAAGCTTTCTTT.

This chain joins TRBV29-1 and TRBJ2-7; D is unclear. Germline CDR1 SQVTM, CDR2 ANQGSEA. The ends were cut back, 1 base at V and 3 bases at J, with 13 bases in the middle. The CDR3 runs 14 residues. CDR3 loop: CSVEVLNSRYEQYF. The CDR3 DNA reads TGCAGCGTTGAAGTTTTAAACAGCCGCTACGAGCAGTACTTC.

The chain joins TRBV18 to TRBJ1-2; D not certain. Germline loops: CDR1 KGHSH, CDR2 LQKENI. The CDR3 consists of 11 residues. V shed 5 bases and J shed 8 bases, with 9 bases lying between them. The CDR3 region is CASSFHGGYTF. The CDR3 DNA sequence: TGTGCCAGCTCATTTCACGGGGGCTACACCTTC. Full variable domain (missing parts from reference TRBV18 and TRBJ1-2): NAGVMQNPRHLVRRRGQEARLRCSPMKGHSHVYWYRQLPEEGLKFMVYLQKENIIDESGMPKERFSAEFPKEGPSILRIQQVVRGDSAAYFCASSFHGGYTFGSGTRLTVV.

The CDR3 region has the DNA TGTGCCAGCAGTTTTGGAGTAGCAACTAATGAAAAACTGTTTTTT. Translating it yields CASSFGVATNEKLFF. The gene calls are TRBV25-1 and TRBJ1-4; no clear D gene. The length of the CDR3 is 15 residues. Germline V gene data show CDR1 as MGHDK and CDR2 as SYGVNS. V dropped 5 bases and J dropped 0 bases, with 10 bases sitting between them.

The V call is TRBV20-1, the J call TRBJ2-5; 7 nucleotides align to TRBD2. The J segment lost 2 bases and the V segment lost 3 bases, leaving 15 bases of the junction unmatched. The CDR3 loop spans 17 amino acids. Germline-derived CDR1 and CDR2 are DFQATT and SNEGSKA (reference sequence). CDR3 sequence reads: CSASTDGRGRIQETQYF. CDR3 nucleotide sequence: TGCAGTGCTAGTACGGACGGGCGGGGGAGGATACAAGAGACCCAGTACTTC.

V usage is TRBV28 and J usage is TRBJ1-5; D remains unclear. This CDR3 region has 13 residues. V was clipped by 8 bases and J by 0 bases, with 8 bases between them. Germline V gene sequence: CDR1 MDHEN, CDR2 SYDVKM. The DNA for the CDR3 is TGTGCCAGCCGTTCCTATAGCAATCAGCCCCAGCATTTT. Translation: CASRSYSNQPQHF.

The chain employs TRBV7-9 and TRBJ2-1, with D possibly being TRBD2 (6 bases). CDR1 and CDR2 (germline): SEHNR, FQNEAQ (reference sequence). This CDR3 has 16 residues. V lost 7 bases and J lost 0, with 16 bases in between. In DNA form, the CDR3 reads TGTGCCAGCAATCTTAACTACGGGGGCTCCTACAATGAGCAGTTCTTC. Residues: CASNLNYGGSYNEQFF.

This clone occurred once. The rearrangement uses TRBV19 and TRBJ1-1; perhaps TRBD1 as D (5 bases). Trimming took off 3 bases at V and 8 bases at J, with 19 bases between the two ends. This CDR3 has 15 amino acids. CDR1 is LNHDA and CDR2 is SQIVND in the germline V gene (reference sequence). The CDR3 here is CASSIGAGLGSEAFF. The CDR3 region has the DNA TGTGCCAGTAGTATCGGCGCAGGGTTGGGATCAGAAGCTTTCTTT.

V and J are TRBV30 and TRBJ1-6; TRBD1 matches 7 bases. The CDR3 is 15 residues long. CDR1 and CDR2 (germline): GTSNPN, SVGIG (reference sequence). V gave up 8 bases and J gave up 0 bases; unmatched junction bases: 7. The CDR3 loop is CASRDRSSYNSPLHF. DNA of the CDR3: TGTGCCAGCCGGGACAGAAGCTCCTATAATTCACCCCTCCACTTT.

The chain links TRBV2 to TRBJ2-1, with 9 bases fitting TRBD2. Germline CDR1 and CDR2: SNHLY and FYNNEI. The CDR3 loop spans 18 amino acids. Losses at the gene ends were 10 bases for V and 8 bases for J; bases not matched to a gene: 24. Written as DNA, the CDR3 is TGTGCCATCTTCACCGGTAATGCGGGGGGGCCGGGTACAGATGAGCAGTTCTTC. This codes for CAIFTGNAGGPGTDEQFF.

On this clone itself: A junction boundary mismatches the germline segment, possibly from a read error. This chain links TRBV15 with TRBJ2-2; D is unclear. CDR1 is LNHNV, CDR2 YYDKDF, per germline (reference sequence). The length of the CDR3 is 15 residues. This chain's CDR3 is CATTRGSAGTGELFF. The DNA of the CDR3 is TGTGCCACCACCAGAGGTTCGGCAGGCACCGGGGAGCTGTTTTTT.

The chain is built from TRBV19 and TRBJ1-2; possibly TRBD1 for D (6 bases). This CDR3 comprises 13 residues. CDR1 and CDR2 (germline): LNHDA, SQIVND (reference sequence). V was pared by 6 bases and J by 3 bases, with 11 bases between. CDR3: CASSYGQHYGYTF. CDR3 in DNA: TGTGCCAGTAGCTACGGACAGCACTATGGCTACACCTTC. The whole variable domain, remainder taken from reference TRBV19 and TRBJ1-2, is DGGITQSPKYLFRKEGQNVTLSCEQNLNHDAMYWYRQDPGQGLRLIYYSQIVNDFQKGDIAEGYSVSREKKESFPLTVTSAQKNPTAFYLCASSYGQHYGYTFGSGTRLTVV.

This chain uses TRBV6-4 with TRBJ1-5; a weak D match, TRBD1 (5 bases). The CDR3 runs to 13 residues. Deletions cut 9 bases from V and 7 bases from J, with 16 bases between. Germline CDR1 is MRHNA and CDR2 is SNTAGT. The CDR3 sequence: CARGSGGEQPQHF. CDR3 DNA sequence: TGTGCCAGGGGGTCGGGGGGAGAACAGCCCCAGCATTTT.

For the CDR3, the DNA is TGTGCCAGCGCGGGGGATGAGAGCGAGCAGTACTTC. Amino acid sequence: CASAGDESEQYF. The rearrangement joins TRBV7-9 to TRBJ2-7, with 7 bases that match TRBD2. V dropped 8 bases and J dropped 6; count of bases not matched to a gene: 7. The V gene's germline CDR1 is SEHNR and CDR2 FQNEAQ (reference sequence). The CDR3 has 12 amino acids. Complete variable domain (other parts from reference TRBV7-9 and TRBJ2-7): DTGVSQNPRHKITKRGQNVTFRCDPISEHNRLYWYRQTLGQGPEFLTYFQNEAQLEKSRLLSDRFSAERPKGSFSTLEIQRTEQGDSAMYLCASAGDESEQYFGPGTRLTVT.

The rearrangement links TRBV7-9 to TRBJ2-7; no firm D call. The CDR3 is 12 residues long. Looked up from germline, CDR1 is SEHNR and CDR2 is FQNEAQ (reference sequence). Trimming took 4 bases from V and 5 from J, leaving 9 bases between them. CDR3 in amino acids: CASSSSRDEQYF. In DNA form, the CDR3 reads TGTGCCAGCAGCTCCTCTCGGGACGAGCAGTACTTC.